This T cell receptor beta chain was sequenced during a study of cytomegalovirus exposure and HLA in healthy donors. Findings and limits, study-wide: Cytomegalovirus association was listed for 150 or so TCR beta chains.

PCR amplification relied on 60 Vbeta primers (plus 13 Jbeta primers). Method: immunoSEQ multiplex PCR; TCRdb's copy keeps in-frame clones and lacks some. Among roughly 160,000 clones listed, 65% to 80% were seen once. Regarding this clone: Its antigen is unidentified.

V lost 0 bases and J 6 bases, leaving 5 bases between the germline ends. The CDR3 is 12 amino acids. In germline, CDR1 is GTSNPN, CDR2 SVGIG (reference sequence). The J gene is TRBJ2-2, the V gene TRBV30, with D unclear. The source is a man aged 40-49 years in good health and CMV-seronegative. Sequences were obtained from PBMCs. The CDR3 spells CAWSVPAGELFF. CDR3 DNA sequence: TGTGCCTGGAGTGTACCGGCCGGGGAGCTGTTTTTT.